This T cell receptor beta chain was retrieved from a study of cytomegalovirus exposure and HLA in healthy donors. There are 14 residues in the CDR3. Germline values: CDR1 MNHNS, CDR2 SASEGT. Trimming shortened V by 1 base and J by 1 base, and 4 bases separated the two germline ends. PCR involved 60 Vbeta and 13 Jbeta primers. Only in-frame clones appear in the TCRdb table, and some are missing; sequencing was by immunoSEQ multiplex PCR. The data hold roughly 140,000 clones, with 70% to 80% observed a single time. The sequence came from a human donor in good health. Sequencing was performed on PBMCs. The V call is TRBV6-1, the J call TRBJ2-2, with D uncertain. CDR3 region: CASSEGQNTGELFF. In nucleotides, the CDR3 is TGTGCCAGCAGTGAAGGACAGAACACCGGGGAGCTGTTTTTT.